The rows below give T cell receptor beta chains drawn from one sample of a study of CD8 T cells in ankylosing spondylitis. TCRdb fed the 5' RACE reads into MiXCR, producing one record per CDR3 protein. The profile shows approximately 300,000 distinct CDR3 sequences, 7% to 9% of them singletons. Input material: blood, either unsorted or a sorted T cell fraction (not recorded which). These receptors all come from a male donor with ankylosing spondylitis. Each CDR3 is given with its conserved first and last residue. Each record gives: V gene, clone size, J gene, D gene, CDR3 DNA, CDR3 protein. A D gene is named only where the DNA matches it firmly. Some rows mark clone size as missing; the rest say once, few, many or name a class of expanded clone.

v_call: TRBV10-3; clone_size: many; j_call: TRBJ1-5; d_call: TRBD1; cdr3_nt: TGTGCCATCAGTGGGGACAGGGGCAATCAGCCCCAGCATTTT; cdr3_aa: CAISGDRGNQPQHF
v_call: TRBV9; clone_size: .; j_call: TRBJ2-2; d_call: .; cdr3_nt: TGTGCCAGCAGCAAGGACATAACAGGGCGCACGACCGGGGAGCTGTTTTTT; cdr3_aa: CASSKDITGRTTGELFF
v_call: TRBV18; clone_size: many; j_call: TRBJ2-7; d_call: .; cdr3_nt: TGTGCCAGCTCACCAAGCGGTAGGGCCTACGAGCAGTACTTC; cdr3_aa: CASSPSGRAYEQYF
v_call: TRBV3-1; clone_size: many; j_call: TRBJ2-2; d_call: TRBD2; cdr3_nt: TGTGCCAGCAGGGTGACTAGCGGGAGAGACACCGGGGAGCTGTTTTTT; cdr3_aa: CASRVTSGRDTGELFF
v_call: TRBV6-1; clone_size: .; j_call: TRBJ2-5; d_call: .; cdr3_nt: TGTGCCAGCAGGGAAGAGACCCAGTACTTC; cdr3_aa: CASREETQYF
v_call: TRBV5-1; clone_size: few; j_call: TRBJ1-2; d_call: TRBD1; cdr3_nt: TGCGCCAGCAGCTATATCGGGACGCCGCGACAGGGGGCAGATGGCTACACCTTC; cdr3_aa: CASSYIGTPRQGADGYTF
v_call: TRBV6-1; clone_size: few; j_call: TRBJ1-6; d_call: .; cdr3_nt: TGTGCCAGCATCGGGAGGGGTGGGTCACCCCTCCACTTT; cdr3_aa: CASIGRGGSPLHF
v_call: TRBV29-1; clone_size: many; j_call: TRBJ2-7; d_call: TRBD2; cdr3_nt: TGCAGCGTTGGGGCTAGCGGGTCTTACGAGCAGTACTTC; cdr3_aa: CSVGASGSYEQYF
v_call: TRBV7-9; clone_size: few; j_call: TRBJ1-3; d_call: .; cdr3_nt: TGTGCCAGCAGAGAAAAAGATGGAAACACCATATATTTT; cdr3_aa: CASREKDGNTIYF
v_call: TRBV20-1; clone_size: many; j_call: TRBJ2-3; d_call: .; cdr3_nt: TGCAGTGCCACCGCTCCTAGCCCCGGGGTGGATACGCAGTATTTT; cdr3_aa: CSATAPSPGVDTQYF
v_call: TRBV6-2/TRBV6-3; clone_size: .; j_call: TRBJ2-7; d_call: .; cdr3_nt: TGTGCCAGCAGTTACGAGACTTCCTACGAGCAGTACTTC; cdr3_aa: CASSYETSYEQYF
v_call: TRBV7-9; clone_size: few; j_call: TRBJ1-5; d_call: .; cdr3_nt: TGTGCCAGCAGCTTAGCCTCCGGGTATAGCAATCAGCCCCAGCATTTT; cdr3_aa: CASSLASGYSNQPQHF
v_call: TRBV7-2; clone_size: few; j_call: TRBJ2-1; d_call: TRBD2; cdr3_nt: TGTGCCAGCAGCTTAGGCGGGAGGCCCCACAATGAGCAGTTCTTC; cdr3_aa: CASSLGGRPHNEQFF
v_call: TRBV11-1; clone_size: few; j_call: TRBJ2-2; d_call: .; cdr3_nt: TGTGCCAGCTCGAGTGACACCCAAAACACCGGGGAGCTGTTTTTT; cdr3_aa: CASSSDTQNTGELFF
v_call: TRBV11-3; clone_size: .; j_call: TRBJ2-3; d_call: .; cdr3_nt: TGTGCCAGCAGTTTGTCGTTAAGCACAGATACGCAGTATTTT; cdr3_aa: CASSLSLSTDTQYF
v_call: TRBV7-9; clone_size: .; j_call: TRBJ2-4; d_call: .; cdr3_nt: TGTGCCAGCAGCCCCGGCCGCGACGTAGCCAAAAACATTCAGTACTTC; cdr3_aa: CASSPGRDVAKNIQYF
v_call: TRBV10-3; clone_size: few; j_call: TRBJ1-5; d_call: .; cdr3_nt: TGTGCCATCAGTGAGGGACTTCGGGACAATCAGCCCCAGCATTTT; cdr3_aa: CAISEGLRDNQPQHF
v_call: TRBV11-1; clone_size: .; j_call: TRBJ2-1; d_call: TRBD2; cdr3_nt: TGTGCCAGCAGCTTCACTAGCGACCCAAGCTCCTACAATGAGCAGTTCTTC; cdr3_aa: CASSFTSDPSSYNEQFF
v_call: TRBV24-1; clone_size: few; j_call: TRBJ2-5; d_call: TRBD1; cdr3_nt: TGTGCCACCAGTGATTTGCCAGGGGGAGAGACCCAGTACTTC; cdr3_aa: CATSDLPGGETQYF
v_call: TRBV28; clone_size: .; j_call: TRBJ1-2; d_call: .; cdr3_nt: TGTGCCAGCAGATCCACGGCAGGGGTGCGCTATGGCTACACCTTC; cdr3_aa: CASRSTAGVRYGYTF
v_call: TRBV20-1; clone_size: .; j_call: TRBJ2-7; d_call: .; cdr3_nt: TGCAGTGCTAGAGATCGTACAGGAGACTTCTCCTACGAGCAGTACTTC; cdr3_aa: CSARDRTGDFSYEQYF
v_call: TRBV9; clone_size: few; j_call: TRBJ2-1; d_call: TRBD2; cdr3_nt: TGTGCCAGCAGCCTTAGCGGGAGTCGGGACAATGAGCAGTTCTTC; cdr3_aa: CASSLSGSRDNEQFF
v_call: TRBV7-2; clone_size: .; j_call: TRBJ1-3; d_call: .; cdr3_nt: TGTGCCAGCAGCTCTCGAGGGATCTCTGGAAACACCATATATTTT; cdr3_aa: CASSSRGISGNTIYF
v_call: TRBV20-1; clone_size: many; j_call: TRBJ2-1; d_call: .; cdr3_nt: TGCAGTGCTAGAGGGGATAAGGGTCTCTCCTACAATGAGCAGTTCTTC; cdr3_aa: CSARGDKGLSYNEQFF
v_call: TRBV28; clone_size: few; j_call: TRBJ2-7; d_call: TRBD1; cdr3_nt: TGTGCCAGCAGGCTGCCCGGGACAGGGTCGCGGGAGCAGTACTTC; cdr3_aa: CASRLPGTGSREQYF